The clone carrying this T cell receptor (beta chain) was detected a few times. A read error may account for a junction end that differs from germline. This record belongs to a study of beta chain features in type 1 diabetes. Turning to the study itself: Sorted cell examination encompassed about 110,000,000 cells across all samples.

Sequenced material consisted of expressed TCRB transcripts (all of the isolated RNA was reverse transcribed). Libraries were prepared by immunoSEQ multiplex PCR; TCRdb keeps only in-frame clonotypes and omits some of them. This table holds approximately 160,000 clones, around 8% found once. Germline CDR1 and CDR2: SGDLS and YYNGEE. The CDR3 runs to 13 residues. Input material: central memory CD4+ T cells from blood. The J gene is TRBJ2-2, the V gene TRBV9; perhaps TRBD2 as D (5 bases). The sequence came from a young man in good health. The CDR3 loop is CASNPGNAGELFF. Written as DNA, the CDR3 is TGTGCCAGCAATCCCGGGAACGCCGGGGAGCTGTTTTTT.